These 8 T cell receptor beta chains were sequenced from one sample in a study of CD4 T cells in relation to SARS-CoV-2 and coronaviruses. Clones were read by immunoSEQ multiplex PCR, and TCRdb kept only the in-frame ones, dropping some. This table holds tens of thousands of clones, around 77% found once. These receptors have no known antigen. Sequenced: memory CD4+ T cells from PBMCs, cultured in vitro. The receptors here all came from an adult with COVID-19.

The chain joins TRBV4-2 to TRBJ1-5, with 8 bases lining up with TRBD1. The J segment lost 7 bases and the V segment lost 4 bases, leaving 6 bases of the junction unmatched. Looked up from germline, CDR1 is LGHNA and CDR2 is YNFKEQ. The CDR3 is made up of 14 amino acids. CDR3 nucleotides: TGTGCCAGCAGCCCCGGACAGGGCGGCCAGCCCCAGCATTTT. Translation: CASSPGQGGQPQHF.

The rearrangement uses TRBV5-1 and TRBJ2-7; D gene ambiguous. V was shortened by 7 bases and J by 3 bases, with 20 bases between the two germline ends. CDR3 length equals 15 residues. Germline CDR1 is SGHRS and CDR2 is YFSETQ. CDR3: CASQLRGGLNYEQYF. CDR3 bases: TGCGCCAGCCAGTTGCGCGGCGGATTGAACTACGAGCAGTACTTC.

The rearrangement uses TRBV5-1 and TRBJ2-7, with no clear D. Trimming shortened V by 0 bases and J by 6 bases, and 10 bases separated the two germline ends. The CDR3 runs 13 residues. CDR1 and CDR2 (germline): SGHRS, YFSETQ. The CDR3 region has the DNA TGCGCCAGCAGCTTGGCCCTCGGTCGCGAGCAGTACTTC. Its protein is CASSLALGREQYF.

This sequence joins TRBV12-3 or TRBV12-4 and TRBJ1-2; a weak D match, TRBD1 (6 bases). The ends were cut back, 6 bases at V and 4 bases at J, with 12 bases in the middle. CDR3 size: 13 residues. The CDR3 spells CASSQTGFYGYTF. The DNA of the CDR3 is TGTGCCAGCAGCCAGACAGGCTTCTATGGCTACACCTTC.

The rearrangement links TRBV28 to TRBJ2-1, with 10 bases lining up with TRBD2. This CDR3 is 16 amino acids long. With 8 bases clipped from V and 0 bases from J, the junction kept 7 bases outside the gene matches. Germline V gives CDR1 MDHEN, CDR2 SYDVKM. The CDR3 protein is CASDGLAGVSYNEQFF. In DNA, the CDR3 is TGTGCCAGCGATGGGCTAGCGGGAGTCTCCTACAATGAGCAGTTCTTC.

The CDR3 DNA follows: TGTGCCAGCAGCACCTCAAGCGGGACAGTGTCCTACGAGCAGTACTTC. It specifies CASSTSSGTVSYEQYF. This chain uses TRBV11-2 with TRBJ2-7; TRBD1 or TRBD2 may be the D gene (7 bases each). The CDR3 has 16 residues. Trimming removed 5 bases from V and 1 base from J, with 18 bases in between. Per the germline V gene, CDR1 is SGHAT and CDR2 is FQNNGV.

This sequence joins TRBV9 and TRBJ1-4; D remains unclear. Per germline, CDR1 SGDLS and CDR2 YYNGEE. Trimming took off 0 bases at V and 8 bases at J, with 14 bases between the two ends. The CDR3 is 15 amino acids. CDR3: CASSVGSGVGEKLFF. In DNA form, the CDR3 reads TGTGCCAGCAGCGTAGGATCGGGTGTCGGAGAAAAACTGTTTTTT.

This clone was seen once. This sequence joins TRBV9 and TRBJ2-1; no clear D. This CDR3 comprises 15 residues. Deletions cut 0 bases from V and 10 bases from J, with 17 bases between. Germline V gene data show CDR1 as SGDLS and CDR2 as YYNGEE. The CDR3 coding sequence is TGTGCCAGCAGCGTAGGGTCGGCGGTCTTTAAGGAGCAGTTCTTC. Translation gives CASSVGSAVFKEQFF.